These 24 T cell receptor beta chains share one sample of origin, sequenced in a study of blood T cells in healthy people across ages. Primers used in a second PCR of about 7 to 12 cycles were a sample-barcoded 5' primer and a J-beta primer mix. TCRdb re-derived calls from the 5' RACE reads in MiXCR, one entry per CDR3 protein. The sample lists 800,000 to 950,000 distinct CDR3 sequences; under 35% were seen once. This same sample was also part of a study on T cells of mothers and their children.

Sequenced input: blood. The receptors were gathered from a woman between 40 and 50 years old in good health.

This clonotype was recorded at least ten times. This sequence joins TRBV7-2 and TRBJ2-5; D unclear. This CDR3 spans 13 amino acids. Germline V CDR1 and CDR2: SGHTA, FQGNSA. Trimming removed 1 base at V and 2 bases at J, with 5 bases between. For the CDR3, the DNA is TGTGCCAGCAGCTTAGTACGTCAAGAGACCCAGTACTTC. Encoded protein: CASSLVRQETQYF.

This chain connects TRBV6-5 to TRBJ2-2; 7 nucleotides match TRBD1. V was pared by 5 bases and J by 4 bases, with 7 bases of the junction left unmatched. CDR3 length equals 15 residues. CDR1 is MNHEY, CDR2 SVGAGI, per germline. In DNA form, the CDR3 reads TGTGCCAGCAGTCCCCGGGCAGGGGGCACCGGGGAGCTGTTTTTT. Protein product: CASSPRAGGTGELFF.

This clonotype showed up many times. For the CDR3, the DNA is TGTGCCAGCAGTCCCCCTCCGGCGGGGGCCCTATACAATGAGCAGTTCTTC. Translation: CASSPPPAGALYNEQFF. This chain joins TRBV27 and TRBJ2-1; tentatively, D is TRBD2 (7 bases). The CDR3 runs 17 residues. Germline V gene lookup returns CDR1 MNHEY and CDR2 SMNVEV (reference sequence). V was clipped by 5 bases and J by 4 bases, with 21 bases between them.

The genes are TRBV12-3 or TRBV12-4 and TRBJ1-2; D is uncertain. CDR3 size: 14 residues. The V end was cut by 6 bases, the J end by 2 bases, with 13 bases between. The DNA of the CDR3 is TGTGCCAGCAGCTTGGAGATATCAAACTATGGCTACACCTTC. This translates into CASSLEISNYGYTF.

The V gene is TRBV10-3, the J gene TRBJ2-3; no reliable D call. The V gene lost 3 bases and the J gene lost 3 bases, with 13 bases spanning the gap. CDR3 length equals 15 residues. The germline V gene encodes CDR1 ENHRY and CDR2 SYGVKD. CDR3 coding DNA: TGTGCCATCAGTGAAGTAAAAGGGCTGACAGATACGCAGTATTTT. Translated, it gives CAISEVKGLTDTQYF.

This chain uses TRBV3-1 with TRBJ2-1; 12 bases are a match to TRBD2. V gave up 2 bases and J gave up 4 bases; unmatched junction bases: 9. The CDR3 consists of 18 residues. Germline assignment: CDR1 LGHDT and CDR2 YNNKEL (reference sequence). Written as DNA, the CDR3 is TGTGCCAGCAGCCAACTTGGGCTAGCGGGGGGGAAATACAATGAGCAGTTCTTC. Protein product: CASSQLGLAGGKYNEQFF.

V and J are TRBV6-6 and TRBJ2-4, with D possibly TRBD1 on 6 matching bases. The assigned J gene may be wrong: the sequence end matches TRBJ2-7 better. This CDR3 contains 14 residues. CDR1 is MNHNY and CDR2 is SVGAGI in the germline V gene (reference sequence). The CDR3 region is CASSSETGAYEQYF. In DNA, the CDR3 is TGTGCCAGCAGCTCCGAGACAGGAGCCTACGAGCAGTACTTC.

A few counts support this clonotype. The CDR3: CASSVGAPKLFF. CDR3 coding DNA: TGTGCCAGCAGTGTCGGGGCACCCAAACTGTTTTTT. This sequence joins TRBV2 and TRBJ1-4, with D tentatively TRBD1 (5 bases). The germline gives CDR1 SNHLY, CDR2 FYNNEI. V lost 4 bases and J lost 11, with 11 bases in between. This CDR3 region has 12 residues.

The J gene is TRBJ2-3, the V gene TRBV7-3, with 12 nucleotides matching TRBD2. This CDR3 is 17 amino acids long. The J segment lost 3 bases and the V segment lost 5 bases, leaving 9 bases of the junction unmatched. Per the germline V gene, CDR1 is SGHTA and CDR2 is FQGTGA. CDR3 amino acids: CASSPSKTSGGTDTQYF. As DNA, the CDR3 is TGTGCCAGCAGCCCGTCGAAAACTAGCGGGGGGACAGATACGCAGTATTTT.

The CDR3 spells CANKKRTGVETQYF. DNA of the CDR3: TGTGCCAACAAGAAAAGGACAGGGGTTGAGACCCAGTACTTC. The gene calls are TRBV6-1 and TRBJ2-5, with 9 bases aligning to TRBD1. Unmatched junction bases numbered 11, after V lost 10 bases and J lost 5 bases. CDR3 length: 14 amino acids. Looked up from germline, CDR1 is MNHNS and CDR2 is SASEGT.

In this sample, this clonotype turned up many times. The rearrangement joins TRBV19 to TRBJ2-7, with a weak D call TRBD1 (6 bases). The CDR3 is made up of 14 amino acids. V lost 6 bases and J lost 1, with 13 bases in between. CDR1 and CDR2 (germline): LNHDA, SQIVND (reference sequence). CDR3 in DNA: TGTGCCAGTAGCCTCCTCGGGACATCCTACGAGCAGTACTTC. Protein product: CASSLLGTSYEQYF. Looking up the rest from reference TRBV19 and TRBJ2-7 gives the full variable domain: DGGITQSPKYLFRKEGQNVTLSCEQNLNHDAMYWYRQDPGQGLRLIYYSQIVNDFQKGDIAEGYSVSREKKESFPLTVTSAQKNPTAFYLCASSLLGTSYEQYFGPGTRLTVT.

This clonotype was counted many times. The chain carries TRBV28 and TRBJ2-7; D is undetermined. V dropped 5 bases and J dropped 3 bases, with 8 bases sitting between them. CDR1 is MDHEN, CDR2 SYDVKM, per germline. The CDR3 is made up of 12 amino acids. For the CDR3, the DNA is TGTGCCAGCAGTCGCTTATACTACGAGCAGTACTTC. Translation: CASSRLYYEQYF.

The V gene is TRBV5-6, the J gene TRBJ1-1; a possible D gene is TRBD1 (6 bases). Germline V CDR1 and CDR2: SGHDT, YYEEEE. The CDR3 runs to 16 residues. Trimming pared 4 bases from V and 5 bases from J, leaving 21 bases between. The chain's CDR3 is CASSPTMHRVGTEAFF. The CDR3, as DNA: TGTGCCAGCAGCCCGACGATGCACAGGGTCGGGACTGAAGCTTTCTTT. Full variable domain (remainder filled in from reference TRBV5-6 and TRBJ1-1): DAGVTQSPTHLIKTRGQQVTLRCSPKSGHDTVSWYQQALGQGPQFIFQYYEEEERQRGNFPDRFSGHQFPNYSSELNVNALLLGDSALYLCASSPTMHRVGTEAFFGQGTRLTVV.

This clonotype has at least ten counts. The chain combines TRBV28 with TRBJ2-7; D call uncertain. The CDR3 runs to 11 residues. Trimming left V 10 bases short and J 8 bases short, with 15 bases between. CDR1 MDHEN and CDR2 SYDVKM come from the germline V gene. CDR3 protein: CATHLNEKQYF. CDR3 DNA sequence: TGTGCCACCCACCTCAACGAAAAGCAGTACTTC.

The chain has TRBV28 and TRBJ2-7, with 7 bases that match TRBD1. Germline-derived CDR1 and CDR2 are MDHEN and SYDVKM. The CDR3 contains 14 residues. J lost 6 bases, V lost 4 bases, and 9 bases had no gene match. This chain's CDR3 is CASSSGQVPGEQYF. The CDR3 region has the DNA TGTGCCAGCAGTTCCGGACAGGTCCCCGGCGAGCAGTACTTC.

This clonotype has only a few counts. The chain employs TRBV7-3 and TRBJ1-2; 8 bases line up with TRBD1. The CDR3 is 15 amino acids. V dropped 5 bases and J dropped 3; count of bases not matched to a gene: 8. Looked up from germline, CDR1 is SGHTA and CDR2 is FQGTGA. The CDR3 sequence is CASSKPGQVYYGYTF. CDR3 DNA sequence: TGTGCCAGCAGCAAACCGGGACAGGTTTACTATGGCTACACCTTC.

This clonotype was seen a handful of times. The chain carries TRBV2 and TRBJ1-6; D ambiguous. Per germline, CDR1 SNHLY and CDR2 FYNNEI. CDR3 length equals 14 residues. Trimming stripped 6 bases from V and 6 bases from J, with 12 bases between. CDR3 residues: CASRATALNSPLHF. The DNA for the CDR3 is TGTGCCAGCAGGGCGACCGCTCTTAATTCACCCCTCCACTTT.

This clonotype was recorded at least ten times. J is TRBJ2-1 and V is TRBV6-4, with no clear D. The CDR3 extends over 15 amino acids. Trimming shortened V by 3 bases and J by 0 bases, and 9 bases separated the two germline ends. From germline, CDR1 is MRHNA and CDR2 SNTAGT. The CDR3 protein is CASSETWSSYNEQFF. The CDR3 nucleotides read TGTGCCAGCAGTGAAACATGGAGCTCCTACAATGAGCAGTTCTTC.

This clonotype was counted a few times. This chain joins TRBV5-1 and TRBJ2-3; a weak D match, TRBD2 (5 bases). This CDR3 spans 14 amino acids. Germline values: CDR1 SGHRS, CDR2 YFSETQ. Trimming shortened V by 3 bases and J by 0 bases, and 8 bases separated the two germline ends. The CDR3 coding sequence is TGCGCCAGCAGCTGGGAGCTCAGCACAGATACGCAGTATTTT. Residues: CASSWELSTDTQYF.

In its sample, this clonotype was seen a few times. The V call is TRBV27, the J call TRBJ2-1, with D possibly matching TRBD1 (5 bases). Germline CDR1 and CDR2: MNHEY and SMNVEV (reference sequence). Trimming left V 8 bases short and J 8 bases short, with 13 bases between. The CDR3 loop spans 12 amino acids. For the CDR3, the DNA is TGTGCCAGCTGGAAAGGGGCATATGAGCAGTTCTTC. It is translated as CASWKGAYEQFF.

The CDR3 reads CASSQGGTGEGYGYTF. The CDR3 DNA follows: TGTGCCAGCAGCCAAGGCGGGACAGGGGAGGGCTATGGCTACACCTTC. This chain uses TRBV4-2 with TRBJ1-2, with 10 bases matching TRBD1. Germline V CDR1 and CDR2: LGHNA, YNFKEQ. The junction had 6 bases not matched to a gene; V was cut back by 1 base and J by 4 bases. The CDR3 has 16 residues.

V and J are TRBV29-1 and TRBJ2-3; D not resolved. The V end was cut by 5 bases, the J end by 0 bases, with 9 bases between. The CDR3 sequence is 13 residues long. CDR1 SQVTM and CDR2 ANQGSEA come from the germline V gene. The CDR3 coding sequence is TGCAGCGTTCGGATAGAGAGCACAGATACGCAGTATTTT. Translation gives CSVRIESTDTQYF.

V is TRBV6-6 and J is TRBJ2-1, with TRBD2 matching 14 bases. Germline V gene data show CDR1 as MNHNY and CDR2 as SVGAGI (reference sequence). CDR3 length equals 16 residues. V was clipped by 4 bases and J by 6 bases; unmatched bases: 5. The CDR3 loop reads CASSSRTSGGTNEQFF. The CDR3 region has the DNA TGTGCCAGCAGTTCACGGACTAGCGGGGGGACCAATGAGCAGTTCTTC.

The chain carries TRBV12-3 or TRBV12-4 and TRBJ2-3; no clear D gene. Trimming removed 8 bases from V and 13 bases from J, with 16 bases in between. This CDR3 is 11 amino acids long. Written as DNA, the CDR3 is TGTGCCAGCCAGACCACAGATGCGGAGTATTTT. This translates into CASQTTDAEYF.